This TCR beta chain was identified in a study of glioma-infiltrating T cells after dendritic cell vaccination. This clone was counted only a few times. Germline V gene lookup returns CDR1 SGHNT and CDR2 YYREEE (reference sequence). This CDR3 is 13 amino acids long. The trim removed 6 bases at V and 5 bases at J, leaving 5 bases unmatched. The immunoSEQ assay amplified TCRB CDR3 from up to roughly 2 ug DNA. The primer mix had 60 V beta and 13 J beta primers. Measured with immunoSEQ multiplex PCR; TCRdb has only the in-frame clones, and not every one. Found here are around 62,000 clones, around 86% of them singletons; the top ten hold less than 9.5%.

Here the sequenced sample was blood, taken before dendritic cell vaccination. The TCR was taken from a human donor with glioblastoma. The genes are TRBV5-4 and TRBJ2-7; 10 positions agree with TRBD1. The CDR3 sequence is CASKWTGGDEQYF. DNA of the CDR3: TGTGCCAGCAAATGGACAGGGGGAGACGAGCAGTACTTC. The full variable domain, in which reference TRBV5-4 and TRBJ2-7 provide the parts outside the CDR3, is ETGVTQSPTHLIKTRGQQVTLRCSSQSGHNTVSWYQQALGQGPQFIFQYYREEENGRGNFPPRFSGLQFPNYSSELNVNALELDDSALYLCASKWTGGDEQYFGPGTRLTVT.